The subject of this entry is one TCR beta chain. What it recognizes is unknown. This sample was included in a study of T cell responses to AZD1222 COVID-19 vaccine. Study findings and constraints: After two AZD1222 doses, spike-specific TCR breadth and depth rose versus day 0. The study found vaccine-associated CD4 TCRs spanning spike, dominant at 160-218 and 743-854.

Here immunoSEQ multiplex PCR was the method, and the copy in TCRdb shows in-frame clones only, minus some. This table has about 110,000 clones, about 88% appearing once. Germline V gene sequence: CDR1 SNHLY, CDR2 FYNNEI. The trim removed 7 bases at V and 7 bases at J, leaving 6 bases unmatched. The CDR3 length is 14 residues. The receptor's source is an adult in good health. Source: peripheral blood, taken on day 0 of AZD1222 vaccination. The chain is built from TRBV2 and TRBJ1-4; the match to TRBD1 covers 10 bases. The CDR3 loop is CASNQDRGSEKLFF. In DNA form, the CDR3 reads TGTGCCAGCAATCAGGACAGGGGGAGTGAAAAACTGTTTTTT.